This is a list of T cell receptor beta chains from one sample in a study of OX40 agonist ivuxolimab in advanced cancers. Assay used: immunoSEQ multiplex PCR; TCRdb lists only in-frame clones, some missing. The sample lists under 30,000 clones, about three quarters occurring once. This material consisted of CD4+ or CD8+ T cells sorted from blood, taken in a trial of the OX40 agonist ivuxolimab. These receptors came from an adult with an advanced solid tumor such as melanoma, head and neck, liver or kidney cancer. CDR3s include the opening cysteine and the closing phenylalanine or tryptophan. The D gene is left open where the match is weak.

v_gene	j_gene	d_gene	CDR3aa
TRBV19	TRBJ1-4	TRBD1	CASSIGTGLDNEKLFF
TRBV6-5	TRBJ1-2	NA	CASSYSDIYGYTF
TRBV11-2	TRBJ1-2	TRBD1	CASSLKDRANYGYTF
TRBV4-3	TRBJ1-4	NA	CASSQPGRSNEKLFF
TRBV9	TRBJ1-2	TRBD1	CASSVGTGGSYGYTF
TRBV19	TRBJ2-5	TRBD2	CASSIVGSGGKETQYF
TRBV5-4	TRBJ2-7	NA	CASSAGGSYEQYF
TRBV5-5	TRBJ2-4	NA	CASSFENIQYF
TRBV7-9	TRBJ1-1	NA	CASRPRSKGANTEAFF
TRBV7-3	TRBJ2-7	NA	CASSLFGGPYEQYF
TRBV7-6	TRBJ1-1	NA	CASSSRFGMNTEAFF
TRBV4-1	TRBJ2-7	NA	CASSQERATLYEQYF
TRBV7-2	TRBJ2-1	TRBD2	CASSLVPAGANNEQFF
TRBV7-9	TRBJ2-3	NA	CASSPPDRRFTDTQYF
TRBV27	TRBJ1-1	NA	CASSLIDPNTEAFF
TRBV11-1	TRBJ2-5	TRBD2	CASRPRQGLAGDNRETQYF
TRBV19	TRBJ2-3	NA	CASSIDSDTDSNTQYF
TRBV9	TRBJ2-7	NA	CASSVGPPGMASYEQYF
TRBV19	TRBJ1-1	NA	CASSIGTRGWNTEAFF
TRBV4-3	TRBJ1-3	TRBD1	CASSPRGGRLSSGNTIYF
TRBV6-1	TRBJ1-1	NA	CASSAQGLPGFF
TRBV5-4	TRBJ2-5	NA	CASSSSLFQETQYF
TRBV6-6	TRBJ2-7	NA	CASSGVYEQYF
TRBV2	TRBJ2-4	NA	CASSPGIEGSIQYF
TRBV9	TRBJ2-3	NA	CASSVGVRFGDTQYF
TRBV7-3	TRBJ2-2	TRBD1	CASSWSGTGGTGELFF
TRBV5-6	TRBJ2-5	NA	CASSLVTGYQETQYF
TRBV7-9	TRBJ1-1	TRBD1	CASRPTGGMNTEAFF
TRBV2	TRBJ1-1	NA	CASSLLVRMNTEAFF